This entry concerns a single TCR beta chain. Recovered Cohort 3 donors showed two negative PCRs, clearance, or symptom resolution. The data derive from a study of blood T cell repertoires in COVID-19. Authors' analysis steps: Reference gene primers were amplified, and this amplification served to estimate nucleated cell counts. Clones were read by immunoSEQ multiplex PCR, and TCRdb kept only the in-frame ones, dropping some. V and J calls and clone size are those listed in that table; D and trimming were worked out from the DNA. The table records around 150,000 clones, approximately 83% of them present only once. This CDR3 is 15 amino acids long. The ends were cut back, 5 bases at V and 0 bases at J, with 11 bases in the middle. Germline CDR1 and CDR2: LNHDA and SQIVND (reference sequence).

The material sequenced was PBMCs or T cells enriched from blood (not recorded which). This sequence was found in a woman aged 60-75 years who had recovered from COVID-19. The chain is built from TRBV19 and TRBJ1-5; weak D call: TRBD1 (5 bases). The CDR3 loop reads CASSAGVLSNQPQHF. The CDR3 region has the DNA TGTGCCAGTAGTGCGGGGGTTCTTAGCAATCAGCCCCAGCATTTT.